This T cell receptor beta chain was observed in a study of shared clonotypes between healthy human individuals. There are a few counts of this clone. The antigen is undetermined. Study outcomes and limitations: Naive subsets tended to show greater estimated richness than memory subsets. At large depth, rarefaction still showed sorted-subset sequencing to be incomplete. Only blood samples were collected, and tissue repertoires likely differ.

Recent acute infections and vaccinations were absent in the healthy HIV-negative adult donors. V lost 2 bases and J 3 bases, leaving 1 base between the germline ends. CDR3 length equals 11 residues. Per germline, CDR1 SGHTA and CDR2 FQGNSA. Only in-frame clones appear in the TCRdb table, and some are missing; sequencing was by immunoSEQ multiplex PCR. The sample has hundreds of thousands of clones, around 73% seen once. Specimen: memory CD4+ T cells sorted from blood. The sample's subset: CD45RA-negative fraction. The chain is built from TRBV7-2 and TRBJ1-2; D unresolved. This TCR was sampled from a woman aged 30 to 39 in good health. CDR3 coding DNA: TGTGCCAGCAGCTTACACTATGGCTACACCTTC. It translates to CASSLHYGYTF. The whole variable domain, remainder taken from reference TRBV7-2 and TRBJ1-2, is GAGVSQSPSNKVTEKGKDVELRCDPISGHTALYWYRQSLGQGLEFLIYFQGNSAPDKSGLPSDRFSAERTGGSVSTLTIQRTQQEDSAVYLCASSLHYGYTFGSGTRLTVV.